This T cell receptor (beta chain) was obtained from a study of tumor T cells in aggressive B-cell lymphoma. This table comes from immunoSEQ multiplex PCR, and its TCRdb copy is limited to in-frame clones, with some not included. Among 9,500 to 10,000 clones, 65% to 90% were seen once, and the ten largest hold around 4.5%. The germline gives CDR1 PRHDT, CDR2 FYEKMQ (reference sequence). Trimming removed 3 bases from V and 2 bases from J, with 11 bases in between. The CDR3 covers 14 residues. This chain connects TRBV13 to TRBJ2-7, with D perhaps matching TRBD2 (5 bases). This clonotype originated in an adult with diffuse large B cell lymphoma. The sample was tumor tissue. The CDR3 loop reads CASSFIGNTYEQYF. CDR3 nucleotide sequence: TGTGCCAGCAGCTTCATCGGGAACACCTACGAGCAGTACTTC.